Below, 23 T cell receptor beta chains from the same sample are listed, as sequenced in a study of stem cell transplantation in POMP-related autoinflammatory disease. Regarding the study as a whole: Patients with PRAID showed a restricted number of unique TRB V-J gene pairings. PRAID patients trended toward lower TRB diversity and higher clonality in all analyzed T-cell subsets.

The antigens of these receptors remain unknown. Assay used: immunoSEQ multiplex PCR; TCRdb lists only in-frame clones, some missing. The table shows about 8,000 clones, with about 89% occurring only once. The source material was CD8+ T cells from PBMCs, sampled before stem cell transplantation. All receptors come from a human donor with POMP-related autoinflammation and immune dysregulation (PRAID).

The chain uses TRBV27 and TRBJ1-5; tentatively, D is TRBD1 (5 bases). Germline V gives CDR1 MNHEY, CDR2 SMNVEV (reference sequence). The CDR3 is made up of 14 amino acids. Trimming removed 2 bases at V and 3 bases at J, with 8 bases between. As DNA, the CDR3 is TGTGCCAGCAGTTTACAGGGACTCAATCAGCCCCAGCATTTT. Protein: CASSLQGLNQPQHF.

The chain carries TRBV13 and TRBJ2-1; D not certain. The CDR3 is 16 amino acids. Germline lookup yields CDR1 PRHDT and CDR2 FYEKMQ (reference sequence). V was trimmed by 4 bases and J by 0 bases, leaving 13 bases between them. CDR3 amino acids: CASSYGPLSSYNEQFF. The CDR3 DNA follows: TGTGCCAGCAGCTATGGACCGCTTAGCTCCTACAATGAGCAGTTCTTC.

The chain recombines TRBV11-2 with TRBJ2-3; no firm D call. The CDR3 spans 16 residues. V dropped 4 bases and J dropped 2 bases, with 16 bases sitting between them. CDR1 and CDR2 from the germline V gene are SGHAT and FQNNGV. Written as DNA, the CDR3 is TGTGCCAGCAGCTCTTACTTAGGCTCGCTCACAGATACGCAGTATTTT. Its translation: CASSSYLGSLTDTQYF. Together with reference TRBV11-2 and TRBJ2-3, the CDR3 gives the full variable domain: EAGVAQSPRYKIIEKRQSVAFWCNPISGHATLYWYQQILGQGPKLLIQFQNNGVVDDSQLPKDRFSAERLKGVDSTLKIQPAKLEDSAVYLCASSSYLGSLTDTQYFGPGTRLTVL.

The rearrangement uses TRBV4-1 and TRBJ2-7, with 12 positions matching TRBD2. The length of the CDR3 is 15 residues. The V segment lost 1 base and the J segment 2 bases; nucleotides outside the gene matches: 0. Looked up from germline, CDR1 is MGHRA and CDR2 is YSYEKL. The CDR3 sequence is CASSQGTSGTYEQYF. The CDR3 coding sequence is TGCGCCAGCAGCCAAGGGACTAGCGGGACCTACGAGCAGTACTTC.

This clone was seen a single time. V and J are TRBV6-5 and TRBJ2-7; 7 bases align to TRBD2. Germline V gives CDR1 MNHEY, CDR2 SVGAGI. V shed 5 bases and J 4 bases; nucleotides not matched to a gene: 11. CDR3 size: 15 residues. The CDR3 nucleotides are TGTGCCAGCAGTAACTTCGGACTAGTGGGGTACGAGCAGTACTTC. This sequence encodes CASSNFGLVGYEQYF.

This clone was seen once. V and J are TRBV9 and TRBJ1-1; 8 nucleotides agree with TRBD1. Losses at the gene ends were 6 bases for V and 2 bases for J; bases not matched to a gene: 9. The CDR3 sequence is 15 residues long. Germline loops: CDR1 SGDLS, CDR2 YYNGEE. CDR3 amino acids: CASTPTGGANTEAFF. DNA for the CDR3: TGTGCCAGCACACCAACAGGGGGGGCAAACACTGAAGCTTTCTTT.

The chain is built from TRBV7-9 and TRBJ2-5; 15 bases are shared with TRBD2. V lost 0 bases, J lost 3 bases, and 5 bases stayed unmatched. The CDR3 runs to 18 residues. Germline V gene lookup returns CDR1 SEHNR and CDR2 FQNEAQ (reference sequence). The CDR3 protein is CASSLAVRTSGGEETQYF. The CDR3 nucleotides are TGTGCCAGCAGCTTAGCAGTACGGACTAGCGGGGGGGAAGAGACCCAGTACTTC.

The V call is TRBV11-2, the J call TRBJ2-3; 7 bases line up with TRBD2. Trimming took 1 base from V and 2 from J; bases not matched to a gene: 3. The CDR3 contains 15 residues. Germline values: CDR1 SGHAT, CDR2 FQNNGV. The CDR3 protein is CASSLVAGLTDTQYF. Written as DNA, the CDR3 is TGTGCCAGCAGCTTAGTAGCGGGTCTCACAGATACGCAGTATTTT.

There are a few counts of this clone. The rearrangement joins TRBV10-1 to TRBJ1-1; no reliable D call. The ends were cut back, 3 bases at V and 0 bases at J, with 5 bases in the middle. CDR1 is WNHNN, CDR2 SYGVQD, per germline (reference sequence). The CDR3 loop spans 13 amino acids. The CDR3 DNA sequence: TGCGCCAGCAGTGATGGCTTGAACACTGAAGCTTTCTTT. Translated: CASSDGLNTEAFF.

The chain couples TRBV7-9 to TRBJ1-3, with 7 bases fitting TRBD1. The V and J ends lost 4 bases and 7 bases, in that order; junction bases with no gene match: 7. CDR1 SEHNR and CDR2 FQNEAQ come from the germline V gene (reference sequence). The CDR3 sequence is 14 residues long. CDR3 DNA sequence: TGTGCCAGCAGCTACGGGACAGTGCTCAACACCATATATTTT. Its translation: CASSYGTVLNTIYF. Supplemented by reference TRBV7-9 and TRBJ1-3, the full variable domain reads DTGVSQNPRHKITKRGQNVTFRCDPISEHNRLYWYRQTLGQGPEFLTYFQNEAQLEKSRLLSDRFSAERPKGSFSTLEIQRTEQGDSAMYLCASSYGTVLNTIYFGEGSWLTVV.

CDR3: CASSSDSRTTEAFF. CDR3 DNA: TGTGCCAGCAGCTCTGACAGCCGGACGACTGAAGCTTTCTTT. The chain is built from TRBV11-2 and TRBJ1-1, with a possible D match to TRBD1 (5 bases). Per the germline V gene, CDR1 is SGHAT and CDR2 is FQNNGV. CDR3 length: 14 amino acids. V lost 4 bases to trimming and J lost 5 bases, with 14 bases between them.

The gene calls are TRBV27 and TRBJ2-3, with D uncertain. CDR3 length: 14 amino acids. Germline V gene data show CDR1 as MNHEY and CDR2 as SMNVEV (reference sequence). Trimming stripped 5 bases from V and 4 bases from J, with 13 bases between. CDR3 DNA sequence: TGTGCCAGCAGTGAATTGATCGGCCCAGATACGCAGTATTTT. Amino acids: CASSELIGPDTQYF.

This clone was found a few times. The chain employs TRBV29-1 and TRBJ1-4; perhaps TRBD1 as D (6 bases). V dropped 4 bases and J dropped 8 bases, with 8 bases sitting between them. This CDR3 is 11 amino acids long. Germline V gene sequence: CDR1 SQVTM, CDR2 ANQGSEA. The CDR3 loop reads CSVAGGEKLFF. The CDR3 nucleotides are TGCAGCGTTGCCGGGGGCGAAAAACTGTTTTTT. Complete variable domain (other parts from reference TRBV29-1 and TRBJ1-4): SAVISQKPSRDICQRGTSLTIQCQVDSQVTMMFWYRQQPGQSLTLIATANQGSEATYESGFVIDKFPISRPNLTFSTLTVSNMSPEDSSIYLCSVAGGEKLFFGSGTQLSVL.

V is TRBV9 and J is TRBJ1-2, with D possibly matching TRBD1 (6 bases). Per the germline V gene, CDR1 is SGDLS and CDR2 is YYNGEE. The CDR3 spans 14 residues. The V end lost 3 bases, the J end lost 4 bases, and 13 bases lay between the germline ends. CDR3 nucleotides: TGTGCCAGCAGCGGTTGGGACAACCCCTATGGCTACACCTTC. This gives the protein CASSGWDNPYGYTF.

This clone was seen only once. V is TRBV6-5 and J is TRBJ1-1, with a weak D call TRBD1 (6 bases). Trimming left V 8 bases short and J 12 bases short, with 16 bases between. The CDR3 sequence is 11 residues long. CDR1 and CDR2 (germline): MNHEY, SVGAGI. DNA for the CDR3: TGTGCCAGCTATTTTGGGGGCCGAACTTTCTTT. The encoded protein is CASYFGGRTFF.

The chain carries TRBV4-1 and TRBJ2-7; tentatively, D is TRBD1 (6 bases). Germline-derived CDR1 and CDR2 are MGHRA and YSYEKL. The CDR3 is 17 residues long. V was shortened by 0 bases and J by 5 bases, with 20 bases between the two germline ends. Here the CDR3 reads CASSQDSANLPGDEQYF. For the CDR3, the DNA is TGCGCCAGCAGCCAAGATTCAGCGAATCTTCCAGGGGACGAGCAGTACTTC.

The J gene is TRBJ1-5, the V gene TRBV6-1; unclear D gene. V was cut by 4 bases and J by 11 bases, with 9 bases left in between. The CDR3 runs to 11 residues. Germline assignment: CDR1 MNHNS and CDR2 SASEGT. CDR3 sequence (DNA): TGTGCCAGCAGTGGAGGTTGGGCCCAGCATTTT. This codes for CASSGGWAQHF.

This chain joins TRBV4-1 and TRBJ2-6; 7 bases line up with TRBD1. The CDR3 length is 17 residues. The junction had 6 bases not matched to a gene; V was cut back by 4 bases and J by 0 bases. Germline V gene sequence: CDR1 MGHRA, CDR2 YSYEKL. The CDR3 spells CASSRRQGNSGANVLTF. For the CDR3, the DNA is TGCGCCAGCAGCCGCCGACAGGGAAACTCTGGGGCCAACGTCCTGACTTTC.

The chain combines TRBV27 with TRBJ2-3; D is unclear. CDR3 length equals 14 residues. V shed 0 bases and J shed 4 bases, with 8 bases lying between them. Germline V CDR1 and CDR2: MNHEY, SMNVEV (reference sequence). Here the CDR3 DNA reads TGTGCCAGCAGTTTATCGATGGGTCCAGATACGCAGTATTTT. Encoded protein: CASSLSMGPDTQYF.

CDR3 bases: TGTGCCAGCAGTGTGGCAGGGCCTGGAAACACCATATATTTT. Its protein product is CASSVAGPGNTIYF. V and J are TRBV6-1 and TRBJ1-3, with D tentatively TRBD1 (5 bases). The V end lost 4 bases, the J end lost 2 bases, and 9 bases lay between the germline ends. Germline values: CDR1 MNHNS, CDR2 SASEGT. CDR3 length equals 14 residues.

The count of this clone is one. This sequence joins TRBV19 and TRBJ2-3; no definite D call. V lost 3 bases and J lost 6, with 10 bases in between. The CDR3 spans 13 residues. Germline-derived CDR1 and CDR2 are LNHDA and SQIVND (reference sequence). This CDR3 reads CASSIGFGDTQYF. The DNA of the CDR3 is TGTGCCAGTAGTATCGGTTTCGGCGATACGCAGTATTTT.

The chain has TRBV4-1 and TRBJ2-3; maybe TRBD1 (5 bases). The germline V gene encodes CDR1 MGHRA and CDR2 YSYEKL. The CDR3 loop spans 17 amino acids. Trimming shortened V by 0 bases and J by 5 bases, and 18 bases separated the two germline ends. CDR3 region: CASSQEGRAKKGDTQYF. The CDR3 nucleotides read TGCGCCAGCAGCCAAGAAGGCAGGGCAAAAAAGGGAGATACGCAGTATTTT.

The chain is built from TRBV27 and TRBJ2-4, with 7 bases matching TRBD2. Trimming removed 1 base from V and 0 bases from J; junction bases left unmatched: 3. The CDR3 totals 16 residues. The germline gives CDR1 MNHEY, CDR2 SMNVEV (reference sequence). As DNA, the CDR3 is TGTGCCAGCAGTTTATATAGCGGGTTAGCCAAAAACATTCAGTACTTC. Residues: CASSLYSGLAKNIQYF.